The 5 T cell receptor beta chains listed next were all sequenced from one sample in a study of blood T cell repertoires in COVID-19. Generated by immunoSEQ multiplex PCR, the TCRdb table keeps only in-frame clones and is missing some. The table shows 470,000 or so clones, with approximately 85% occurring only once. Specimen: peripheral blood. These receptors all come from a human donor in a cohort sampled during active COVID-19.

V and J are TRBV2 and TRBJ1-2; D remains unclear. The CDR3 length is 12 residues. V shed 3 bases and J shed 4 bases, with 6 bases lying between them. Germline V CDR1 and CDR2: SNHLY, FYNNEI. CDR3 region: CASSEQFYGYTF. In DNA, the CDR3 is TGTGCCAGCAGTGAGCAGTTCTATGGCTACACCTTC. Supplemented by reference TRBV2 and TRBJ1-2, the full variable domain reads EPEVTQTPSHQVTQMGQEVILRCVPISNHLYFYWYRQILGQKVEFLVSFYNNEISEKSEIFDDQFSVERPDGSNFTLKIRSTKLEDSAMYFCASSEQFYGYTFGSGTRLTVV.

The chain employs TRBV28 and TRBJ2-7, with TRBD2 as a possible D gene (6 bases). Germline V gene data show CDR1 as MDHEN and CDR2 as SYDVKM. The CDR3 loop spans 14 amino acids. V was cut by 7 bases and J by 0 bases, with 13 bases left in between. The CDR3 DNA reads as TGTGCCAGCAAGGAGGGGCAGGACTCCTACGAGCAGTACTTC. The encoded protein is CASKEGQDSYEQYF.

The chain joins TRBV7-2 to TRBJ2-4, with D perhaps matching TRBD1 (6 bases). Between the trimmed V and J ends, which lost 5 bases and 3 bases, there was a span of 14 bases. CDR3 length: 15 residues. Germline CDR1 and CDR2: SGHTA and FQGNSA. The CDR3 DNA follows: TGTGCCAGCAGCGGACCAGGGGTAGGCAAAAACATTCAGTACTTC. Translating it yields CASSGPGVGKNIQYF.

The V gene is TRBV7-3, the J gene TRBJ2-5, with TRBD2 matching 12 bases. The CDR3 is 16 amino acids. Trimming took 5 bases from V and 5 from J; bases not matched to a gene: 9. Germline values: CDR1 SGHTA, CDR2 FQGTGA. CDR3 in amino acids: CASSASSGRAGETQYF. The DNA of the CDR3 is TGTGCCAGCAGCGCCTCTAGCGGGAGGGCCGGGGAGACCCAGTACTTC. The full variable domain, its missing parts supplied by reference TRBV7-3 and TRBJ2-5, is GAGVSQTPSNKVTEKGKYVELRCDPISGHTALYWYRQSLGQGPEFLIYFQGTGAADDSGLPNDRFFAVRPEGSVSTLKIQRTERGDSAVYLCASSASSGRAGETQYFGPGTRLLVL.

The chain is built from TRBV28 and TRBJ1-2; D may be TRBD1 (5 bases). In germline, CDR1 is MDHEN, CDR2 SYDVKM. V was trimmed by 5 bases and J by 3 bases, leaving 19 bases between them. The CDR3 runs to 16 residues. CDR3 region: CASSHTQGRGDYGYTF. The CDR3 coding sequence is TGTGCCAGCAGTCATACTCAGGGCCGTGGGGACTATGGCTACACCTTC.